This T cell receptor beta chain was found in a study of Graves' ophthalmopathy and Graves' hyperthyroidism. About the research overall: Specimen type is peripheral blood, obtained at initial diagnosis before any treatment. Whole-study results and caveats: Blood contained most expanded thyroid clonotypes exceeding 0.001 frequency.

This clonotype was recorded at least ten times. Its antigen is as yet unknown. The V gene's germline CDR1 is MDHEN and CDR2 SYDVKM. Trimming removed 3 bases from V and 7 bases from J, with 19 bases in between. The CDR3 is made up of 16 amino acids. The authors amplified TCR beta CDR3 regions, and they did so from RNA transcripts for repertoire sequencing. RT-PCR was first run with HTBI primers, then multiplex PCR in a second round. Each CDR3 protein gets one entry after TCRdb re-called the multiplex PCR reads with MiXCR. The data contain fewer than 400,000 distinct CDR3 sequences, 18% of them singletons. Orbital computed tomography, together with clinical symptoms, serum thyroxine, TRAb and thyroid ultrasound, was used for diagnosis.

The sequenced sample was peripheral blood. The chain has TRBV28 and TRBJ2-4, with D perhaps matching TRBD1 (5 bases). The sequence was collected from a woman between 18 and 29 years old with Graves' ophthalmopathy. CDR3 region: CASSFPQGPQENIQYF. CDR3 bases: TGTGCCAGCAGTTTCCCGCAGGGTCCTCAAGAGAACATTCAGTACTTC.